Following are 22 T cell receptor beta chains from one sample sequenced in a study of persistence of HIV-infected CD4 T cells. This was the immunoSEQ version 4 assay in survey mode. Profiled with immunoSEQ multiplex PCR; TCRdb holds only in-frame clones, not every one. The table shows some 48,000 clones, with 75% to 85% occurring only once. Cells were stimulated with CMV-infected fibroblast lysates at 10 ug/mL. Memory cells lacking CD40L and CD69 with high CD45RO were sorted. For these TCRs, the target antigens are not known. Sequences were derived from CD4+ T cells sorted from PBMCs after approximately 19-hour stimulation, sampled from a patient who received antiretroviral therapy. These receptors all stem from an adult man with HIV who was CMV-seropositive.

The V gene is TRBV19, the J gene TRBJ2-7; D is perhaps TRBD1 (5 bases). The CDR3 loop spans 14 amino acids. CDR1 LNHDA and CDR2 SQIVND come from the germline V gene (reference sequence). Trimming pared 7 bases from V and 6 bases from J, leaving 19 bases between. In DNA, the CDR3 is TGTGCCAGTACCGCCAGGGTCTTTGAACCCGAGCAGTACTTC. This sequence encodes CASTARVFEPEQYF.

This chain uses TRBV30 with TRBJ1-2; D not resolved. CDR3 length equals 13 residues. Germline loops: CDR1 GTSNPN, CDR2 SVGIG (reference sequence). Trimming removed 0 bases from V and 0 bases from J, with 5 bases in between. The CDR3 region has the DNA TGTGCCTGGAGTGTTAGGGCTAACTATGGCTACACCTTC. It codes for CAWSVRANYGYTF. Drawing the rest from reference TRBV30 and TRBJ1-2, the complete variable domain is SQTIHQWPATLVQPVGSPLSLECTVEGTSNPNLYWYRQAAGRGLQLLFYSVGIGQISSEVPQNLSASRPQDRQFILSSKKLLLSDSGFYLCAWSVRANYGYTFGSGTRLTVV.

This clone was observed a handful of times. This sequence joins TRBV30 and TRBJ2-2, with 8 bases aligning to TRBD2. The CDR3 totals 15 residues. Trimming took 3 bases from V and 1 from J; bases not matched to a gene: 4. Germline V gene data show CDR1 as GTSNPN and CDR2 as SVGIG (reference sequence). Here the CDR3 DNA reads TGTGCCTGGAGCCGACTAGCGATGAACACCGGGGAGCTGTTTTTT. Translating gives CAWSRLAMNTGELFF.

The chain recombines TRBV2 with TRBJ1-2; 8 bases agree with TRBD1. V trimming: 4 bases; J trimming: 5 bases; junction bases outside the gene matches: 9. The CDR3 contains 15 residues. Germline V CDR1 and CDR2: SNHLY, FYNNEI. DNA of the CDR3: TGTGCCAGCAGTGCTGGACCGGGACAGGCTTATGGCTACACCTTC. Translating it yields CASSAGPGQAYGYTF.

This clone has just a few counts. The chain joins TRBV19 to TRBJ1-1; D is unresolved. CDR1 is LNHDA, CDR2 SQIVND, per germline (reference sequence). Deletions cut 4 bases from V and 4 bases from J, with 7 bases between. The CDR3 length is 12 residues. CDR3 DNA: TGTGCCAGTAGTACAATGGGCACTGAAGCTTTCTTT. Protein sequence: CASSTMGTEAFF.

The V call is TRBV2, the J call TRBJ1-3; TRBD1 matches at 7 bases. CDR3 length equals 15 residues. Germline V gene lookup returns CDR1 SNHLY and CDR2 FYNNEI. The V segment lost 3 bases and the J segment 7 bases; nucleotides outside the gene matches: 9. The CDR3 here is CASSEGGTVRNTIYF. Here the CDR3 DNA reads TGTGCCAGCAGTGAGGGCGGGACAGTGAGGAACACCATATATTTT.

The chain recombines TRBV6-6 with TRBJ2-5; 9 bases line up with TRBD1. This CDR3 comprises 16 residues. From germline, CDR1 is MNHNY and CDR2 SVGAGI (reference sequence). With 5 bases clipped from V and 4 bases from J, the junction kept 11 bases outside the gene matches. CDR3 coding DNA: TGTGCCAGCAGTAACTTACCCCCGGACAGGGGAGAGACCCAGTACTTC. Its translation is CASSNLPPDRGETQYF.

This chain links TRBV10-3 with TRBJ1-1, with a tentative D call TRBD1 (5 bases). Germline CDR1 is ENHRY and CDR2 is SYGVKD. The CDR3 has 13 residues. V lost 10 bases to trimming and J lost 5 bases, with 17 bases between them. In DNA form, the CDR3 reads TGTGCCACACGGGACGCTGGAGGGACTGAAGCTTTCTTT. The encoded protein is CATRDAGGTEAFF.

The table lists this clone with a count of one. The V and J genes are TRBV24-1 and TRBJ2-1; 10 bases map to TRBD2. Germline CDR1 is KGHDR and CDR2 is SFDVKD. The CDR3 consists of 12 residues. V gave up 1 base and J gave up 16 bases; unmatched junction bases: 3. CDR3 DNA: TGTGCCACCAGTGATTTTGGGACTAGCGTTTTCTTC. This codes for CATSDFGTSVFF.

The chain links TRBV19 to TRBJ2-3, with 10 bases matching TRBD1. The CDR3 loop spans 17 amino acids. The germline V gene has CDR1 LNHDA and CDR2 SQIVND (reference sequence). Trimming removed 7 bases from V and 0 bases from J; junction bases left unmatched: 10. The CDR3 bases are TGTGCCAGTAAAGGTGACAGGGGGCTGGAGAGCACAGATACGCAGTATTTT. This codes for CASKGDRGLESTDTQYF.

The CDR3 region is CASTAASEQYF. The CDR3 DNA follows: TGTGCCAGCACCGCCGCAAGCGAGCAGTACTTC. The V gene is TRBV7-2, the J gene TRBJ2-7; D not certain. This CDR3 comprises 11 residues. Trimming pared 7 bases from V and 6 bases from J, leaving 10 bases between. Germline-derived CDR1 and CDR2 are SGHTA and FQGNSA.

The CDR3 loop reads CAWSESENQPQHF. The CDR3, as DNA: TGTGCCTGGAGTGAATCCGAAAATCAGCCCCAGCATTTT. The V and J genes are TRBV30 and TRBJ1-5; D not resolved. The CDR3 is made up of 13 amino acids. CDR1 and CDR2 (germline): GTSNPN, SVGIG (reference sequence). V was cut by 1 base and J by 4 bases, with 8 bases left in between.

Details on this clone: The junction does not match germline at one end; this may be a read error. The DNA of the CDR3 is TGCGCCAGCAGTTTGGGACAGTCCACCGGGGAGCTGTTTTTT. Protein: CASSLGQSTGELFF. This chain uses TRBV5-1 with TRBJ2-2; TRBD1 agrees at 7 bases. The CDR3 consists of 14 residues. The germline V gene encodes CDR1 SGHRS and CDR2 YFSETQ.

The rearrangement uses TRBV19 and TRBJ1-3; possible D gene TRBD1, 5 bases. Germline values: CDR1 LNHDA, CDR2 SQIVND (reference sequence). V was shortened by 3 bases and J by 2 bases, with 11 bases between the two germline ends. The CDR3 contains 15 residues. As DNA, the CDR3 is TGTGCCAGTAGTATTCAGGGAAATACTGGAAACACCATATATTTT. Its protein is CASSIQGNTGNTIYF. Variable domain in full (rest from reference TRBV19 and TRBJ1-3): DGGITQSPKYLFRKEGQNVTLSCEQNLNHDAMYWYRQDPGQGLRLIYYSQIVNDFQKGDIAEGYSVSREKKESFPLTVTSAQKNPTAFYLCASSIQGNTGNTIYFGEGSWLTVV.

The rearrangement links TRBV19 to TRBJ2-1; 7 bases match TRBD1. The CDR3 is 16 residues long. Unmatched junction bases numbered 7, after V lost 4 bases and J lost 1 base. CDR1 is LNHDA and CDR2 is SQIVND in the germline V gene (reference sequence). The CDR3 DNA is TGTGCCAGTAGTAGGCTAGGGACAGAGTCCTACAATGAGCAGTTCTTC. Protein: CASSRLGTESYNEQFF.

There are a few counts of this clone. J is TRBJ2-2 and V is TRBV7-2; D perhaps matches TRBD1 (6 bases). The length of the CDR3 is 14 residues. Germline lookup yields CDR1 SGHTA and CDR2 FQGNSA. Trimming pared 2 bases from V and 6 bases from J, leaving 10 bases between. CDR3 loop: CASSLYRVSGELFF. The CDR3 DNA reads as TGTGCCAGCAGCTTATACAGGGTGTCCGGGGAGCTGTTTTTT.

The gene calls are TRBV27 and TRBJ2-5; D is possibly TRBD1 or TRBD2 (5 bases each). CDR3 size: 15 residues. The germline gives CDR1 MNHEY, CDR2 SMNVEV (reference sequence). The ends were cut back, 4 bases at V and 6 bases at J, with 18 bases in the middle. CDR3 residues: CASSSSDPGTKTQYF. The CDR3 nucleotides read TGTGCCAGCAGTTCTTCCGACCCGGGGACGAAGACCCAGTACTTC.

For the CDR3, the DNA is TGTGCCAGCAGTTACTCGACAGCTTCGGGAAACACCATATATTTT. Translation: CASSYSTASGNTIYF. This rearrangement joins TRBV6-2 or TRBV6-3 to TRBJ1-3, with D possibly TRBD1 on 5 matching bases. Trimming removed 0 bases at V and 4 bases at J, with 10 bases between. The CDR3 contains 15 residues. Germline V CDR1 and CDR2: MNHEY, SVGEGT.

The CDR3 DNA sequence: TGCAGCGTTGATCGCGGAGGCACTGAAGCTTTCTTT. Its protein is CSVDRGGTEAFF. V gene TRBV29-1 combines with J gene TRBJ1-1; no clear D. From germline, CDR1 is SQVTM and CDR2 ANQGSEA. CDR3 length: 12 amino acids. V was shortened by 3 bases and J by 4 bases, with 9 bases between the two germline ends.

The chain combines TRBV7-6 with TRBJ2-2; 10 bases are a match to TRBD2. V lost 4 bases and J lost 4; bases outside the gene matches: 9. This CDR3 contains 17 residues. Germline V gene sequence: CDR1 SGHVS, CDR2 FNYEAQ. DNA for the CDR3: TGTGCCAGCAGCTCCTTCCGGACTAGCGGATTCACCGGGGAGCTGTTTTTT. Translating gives CASSSFRTSGFTGELFF.

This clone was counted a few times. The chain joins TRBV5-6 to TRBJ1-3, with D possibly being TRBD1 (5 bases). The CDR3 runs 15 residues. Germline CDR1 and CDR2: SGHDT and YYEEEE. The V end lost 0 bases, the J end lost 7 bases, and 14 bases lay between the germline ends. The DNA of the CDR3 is TGTGCCAGCAGCTTGGCTGGCAGGGTCATGAACACCATATATTTT. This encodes CASSLAGRVMNTIYF.

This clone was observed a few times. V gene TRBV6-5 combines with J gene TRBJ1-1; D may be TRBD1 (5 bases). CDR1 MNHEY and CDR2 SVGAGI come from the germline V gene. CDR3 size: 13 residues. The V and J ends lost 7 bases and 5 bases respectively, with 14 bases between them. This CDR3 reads CASKSRVVTEAFF. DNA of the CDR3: TGTGCCAGCAAGAGCAGGGTAGTAACTGAAGCTTTCTTT.